Each of the 16 T cell receptor beta chains below was sequenced from the same sample in a study of human T cells and chemical hapten exposure. Using its own MiXCR run on the RACE reads, TCRdb lists one record per CDR3 protein. Of approximately 80,000 distinct CDR3 sequences in the sample, about 9.4% are singletons; the top ten hold approximately 2.3%. The time point: patch test 2, 6 weeks after DPC sensitization. The sample's treatment: therapeutic diphenylcyclopropenone sensitization with weekly scalp DPC. This specimen consisted of whole blood, obtained in connection with sensitization to the hapten diphenylcyclopropenone (DPC). These receptors were taken from a woman in her 30s with alopecia areata. Some clones in this sample may be carry-over from other donors' samples.

This clonotype occurred many times. This chain connects TRBV20-1 to TRBJ2-2; possible D gene TRBD1, 5 bases. Germline CDR1 is DFQATT and CDR2 is SNEGSKA (reference sequence). This CDR3 has 13 amino acids. The V end was cut by 5 bases, the J end by 1 base, with 8 bases between. CDR3 in amino acids: CSAFQGNTGELFF. CDR3 bases: TGCAGTGCTTTCCAGGGGAACACCGGGGAGCTGTTTTTT.

In this sample, this clonotype turned up many times. The V call is TRBV7-2, the J call TRBJ2-3; D call uncertain. V lost 5 bases to trimming and J lost 1 base, with 7 bases between them. Germline V gene lookup returns CDR1 SGHTA and CDR2 FQGNSA. The CDR3 is 13 amino acids. The CDR3 nucleotides are TGTGCCAGCAGCCCTCCCGGCACAGATACGCAGTATTTT. Protein: CASSPPGTDTQYF.

Many counts were recorded for this clonotype. V gene TRBV6-5 combines with J gene TRBJ1-1, with D possibly being TRBD1 (5 bases). This CDR3 comprises 15 residues. V dropped 0 bases and J dropped 6 bases, with 14 bases sitting between them. The germline gives CDR1 MNHEY, CDR2 SVGAGI. CDR3 residues: CASSYSRVWDSEAFF. The CDR3 DNA is TGTGCCAGCAGTTACTCGAGGGTCTGGGACTCTGAAGCTTTCTTT.

This clonotype was counted at least ten times. The chain recombines TRBV20-1 with TRBJ1-5; D uncertain. The CDR3 covers 15 residues. Between the trimmed V and J ends, which lost 0 bases and 0 bases, there was a span of 9 bases. Looked up from germline, CDR1 is DFQATT and CDR2 is SNEGSKA (reference sequence). CDR3 coding DNA: TGCAGTGCTAGAGATTTGGGAAATAGCAATCAGCCCCAGCATTTT. Its translation is CSARDLGNSNQPQHF.

The sample holds a few counts of this clonotype. The V call is TRBV28, the J call TRBJ1-1; 12 nucleotides align to TRBD1. The CDR3 is 14 amino acids. CDR1 and CDR2 (germline): MDHEN, SYDVKM. J gave up 6 bases and V 5 bases, and 4 bases lay outside the gene matches. Written as DNA, the CDR3 is TGTGCCAGCAGTGGGACAGGGGGCGGTTCTGAAGCTTTCTTT. This translates into CASSGTGGGSEAFF.

In this sample, this clonotype turned up a few times. The rearrangement joins TRBV28 to TRBJ1-2, with D possibly matching TRBD1 (5 bases). Germline CDR1 is MDHEN and CDR2 is SYDVKM. Between the trimmed V and J ends, which lost 7 bases and 7 bases, there was a span of 19 bases. The CDR3 loop spans 14 amino acids. For the CDR3, the DNA is TGTGCCAGCAACGCCTCACCCCAGGGAAGTGGCTACACCTTC. Protein sequence: CASNASPQGSGYTF.

The chain uses TRBV5-1 and TRBJ1-3, with 7 bases matching TRBD1. CDR1 is SGHRS, CDR2 YFSETQ, per germline. J gave up 2 bases and V 4 bases, and 6 bases lay outside the gene matches. The CDR3 contains 15 residues. CDR3 bases: TGCGCCAGCAGCCCACAGACAGGGCCTGGAAACACCATATATTTT. Translated: CASSPQTGPGNTIYF.

This clonotype has a handful of counts. The chain recombines TRBV7-9 with TRBJ2-7, with 9 bases fitting TRBD2. This CDR3 region has 15 residues. The germline V gene encodes CDR1 SEHNR and CDR2 FQNEAQ (reference sequence). Losses at the gene ends were 0 bases for V and 4 bases for J; bases not matched to a gene: 4. The DNA for the CDR3 is TGTGCCAGCAGCTTAGCTGGGACTAGCTTGTACGAGCAGTACTTC. As protein: CASSLAGTSLYEQYF.

A few counts support this clonotype. V usage is TRBV5-1 and J usage is TRBJ2-5, with D tentatively TRBD1 or TRBD2 (5 bases each). Between the trimmed V and J ends, which lost 8 bases and 11 bases, there was a span of 10 bases. The CDR3 has 9 residues. Looked up from germline, CDR1 is SGHRS and CDR2 is YFSETQ. CDR3 nucleotide sequence: TGCGCCAGGAGGGGCCGGCAGTACTTC. Protein product: CARRGRQYF.

This clonotype was observed a handful of times. The chain recombines TRBV29-1 with TRBJ2-5; possibly TRBD1 for D (6 bases). CDR1 SQVTM and CDR2 ANQGSEA come from the germline V gene. V gave up 8 bases and J gave up 7 bases, with 14 bases separating them. CDR3 length: 11 residues. CDR3 sequence (DNA): TGCAGCTCCGGGACAAGAGGGACCCAGTACTTC. The encoded protein is CSSGTRGTQYF.

The chain couples TRBV5-1 to TRBJ2-3; D unresolved. V was pared by 3 bases and J by 2 bases, with 7 bases between. This CDR3 comprises 13 residues. Germline values: CDR1 SGHRS, CDR2 YFSETQ. CDR3 DNA: TGCGCCAGCAGCTCGATCCCCACAGATACGCAGTATTTT. It translates to CASSSIPTDTQYF.

This clonotype was found many times. V usage is TRBV4-1 and J usage is TRBJ2-3; 7 bases agree with TRBD1. Per the germline V gene, CDR1 is MGHRA and CDR2 is YSYEKL. The V and J ends lost 0 bases and 4 bases, in that order; junction bases with no gene match: 16. The CDR3 contains 19 residues. The CDR3 loop is CASSQDFTRGGWSADTQYF. CDR3 nucleotide sequence: TGCGCCAGCAGCCAAGACTTTACCCGAGGGGGCTGGTCGGCAGATACGCAGTATTTT.

J is TRBJ1-6 and V is TRBV28; no definite D call. In germline, CDR1 is MDHEN, CDR2 SYDVKM. The germline V and J ends were trimmed by 7 bases and 8 bases, with 9 bases remaining between them. The CDR3 is made up of 12 amino acids. CDR3 DNA: TGTGCCAGCACCATAGAGGATTCACCCCTCCACTTT. It translates to CASTIEDSPLHF.

The chain is built from TRBV12-3 or TRBV12-4 and TRBJ2-7; TRBD2 aligns across 7 bases. Trimming took 3 bases from V and 0 from J; bases not matched to a gene: 2. The CDR3 is 14 amino acids. The CDR3 coding sequence is TGTGCCAGCAGTTTGGGCGGGAGCTCCTACGAGCAGTACTTC. Translation gives CASSLGGSSYEQYF.

This clonotype was counted only a few times. The gene calls are TRBV2 and TRBJ1-1; 9 nucleotides match TRBD1. V lost 4 bases to trimming and J lost 6 bases; unmatched junction nucleotides: 9. The CDR3 spans 15 residues. Germline-derived CDR1 and CDR2 are SNHLY and FYNNEI. The CDR3, as DNA: TGTGCCAGCAGTGTGAGGACAGGGGTACCGTCTGAAGCTTTCTTT. Its translation is CASSVRTGVPSEAFF.

This clonotype has a count of ten or more. This chain connects TRBV7-2 to TRBJ2-3; D not resolved. V lost 2 bases and J lost 1, with 7 bases in between. This CDR3 contains 14 residues. Per the germline V gene, CDR1 is SGHTA and CDR2 is FQGNSA. Here the CDR3 DNA reads TGTGCCAGCAGCTTATCGCTGGGCACAGATACGCAGTATTTT. Protein: CASSLSLGTDTQYF.